The 20 T cell receptor beta chains presented below share a single source sample, sequenced in a study of cytomegalovirus exposure and HLA in healthy donors. Both 60 Vbeta primers and 13 Jbeta primers went into the PCR. TCRdb's copy holds only in-frame clones and misses some; the assay was immunoSEQ multiplex PCR. The data contain approximately 200,000 clones, 79% of them singletons. Material: PBMCs. All receptors derive from a woman under 30 in good health and CMV-seronegative.

The J gene is TRBJ2-7, the V gene TRBV11-1, with 9 bases that match TRBD2. The CDR3 spans 15 residues. The V and J ends lost 4 bases and 1 base, in that order; junction bases with no gene match: 5. The V gene's germline CDR1 is SGHAT and CDR2 FQDESV (reference sequence). The CDR3 reads CASSSRTSASYEQYF. The DNA of the CDR3 is TGTGCCAGCAGCTCCCGGACTAGCGCTTCCTACGAGCAGTACTTC.

The rearrangement uses TRBV7-8 and TRBJ2-2; the D gene is possibly TRBD2 (6 bases). V was cut by 3 bases and J by 5 bases, with 19 bases left in between. The germline V gene has CDR1 SGHVS and CDR2 FQNEAQ. The CDR3 is 17 residues long. The CDR3, as DNA: TGTGCCAGCAGCTTTCCTACTGGTTGGGGGGATACCGGGGAGCTGTTTTTT. Amino acids: CASSFPTGWGDTGELFF.

This clone came up a few times. Here the CDR3 reads CASTLTRTGNTEAFF. DNA of the CDR3: TGTGCCAGCACTTTAACGAGGACAGGGAACACTGAAGCTTTCTTT. V and J are TRBV6-5 and TRBJ1-1; 7 bases match TRBD1. The CDR3 has 15 amino acids. CDR1 and CDR2 (germline): MNHEY, SVGAGI. The junction had 9 bases not matched to a gene; V was cut back by 7 bases and J by 1 base.

J is TRBJ1-1 and V is TRBV19, with D tentatively TRBD1 (6 bases). Germline V gene data show CDR1 as LNHDA and CDR2 as SQIVND (reference sequence). This CDR3 region has 13 residues. The germline V and J ends were trimmed by 10 bases and 5 bases, with 17 bases remaining between them. CDR3 loop: CATGGQFRTEAFF. DNA of the CDR3: TGTGCCACCGGGGGGCAGTTTAGAACTGAAGCTTTCTTT.

This sequence joins TRBV6-4 and TRBJ1-2; D is unresolved. Germline V gene sequence: CDR1 MRHNA, CDR2 SNTAGT. The V end was cut by 6 bases, the J end by 3 bases, with 14 bases between. This CDR3 has 14 amino acids. In nucleotides, the CDR3 is TGTGCCAGCAGCCGATCCCACGGAGACTATGGCTACACCTTC. Its translation: CASSRSHGDYGYTF.

The chain combines TRBV27 with TRBJ2-2, with 7 nucleotides matching TRBD1. The V gene end was trimmed by 8 bases and the J gene end by 1 base; junction bases not matched to a gene: 1. This CDR3 contains 13 residues. The germline gives CDR1 MNHEY, CDR2 SMNVEV (reference sequence). CDR3 DNA: TGTGCCAGCCGACAGGGGAACACCGGGGAGCTGTTTTTT. Translating gives CASRQGNTGELFF.

V usage is TRBV5-7 and J usage is TRBJ1-4, with D tentatively TRBD1 (5 bases). TRBV5-7 is flagged as an ORF with uncertain function. V was trimmed by 8 bases and J by 16 bases, leaving 15 bases between them. CDR3 length equals 10 residues. CDR3 residues: CARGLTCRFF. The CDR3 DNA follows: TGTGCCAGGGGACTGACTTGTAGGTTTTTT.

V usage is TRBV7-2 and J usage is TRBJ2-7, with 10 bases lining up with TRBD1. J gave up 5 bases and V 2 bases, and 9 bases lay outside the gene matches. The CDR3 contains 16 residues. CDR1 and CDR2 (germline): SGHTA, FQGNSA. CDR3 loop: CASSLIPMTGGNEQYF. DNA of the CDR3: TGTGCCAGCAGCTTAATCCCAATGACAGGGGGCAACGAGCAGTACTTC.

The genes are TRBV5-1 and TRBJ2-1; D is unresolved. The V and J ends lost 6 bases and 8 bases respectively, with 15 bases between them. From germline, CDR1 is SGHRS and CDR2 YFSETQ. The CDR3 is 13 amino acids. The CDR3 nucleotides are TGCGCCAGCAACGTCCAACCAGGCGATGAGCAGTTCTTC. Translating it yields CASNVQPGDEQFF.

This chain links TRBV4-1 with TRBJ1-2; no clear D. The germline CDR1 and CDR2 sequences are MGHRA and YSYEKL. This CDR3 spans 14 amino acids. V was pared by 1 base and J by 2 bases, with 8 bases between. CDR3 sequence (DNA): TGCGCCAGCAGCCAAGTATGGCAGAACTATGGCTACACCTTC. As protein: CASSQVWQNYGYTF.

The chain couples TRBV6-5 to TRBJ1-1, with D unresolved. Trimming shortened V by 6 bases and J by 0 bases, and 11 bases separated the two germline ends. The germline gives CDR1 MNHEY, CDR2 SVGAGI. This CDR3 is 14 amino acids long. CDR3 DNA sequence: TGTGCCAGCAGCCTCTCGCAGATGAACACTGAAGCTTTCTTT. This gives the protein CASSLSQMNTEAFF.

V gene TRBV5-1 combines with J gene TRBJ2-7; D remains ambiguous. CDR3 length equals 13 residues. The V end lost 1 base, the J end lost 0 bases, and 5 bases lay between the germline ends. Per germline, CDR1 SGHRS and CDR2 YFSETQ. The CDR3 sequence is CASSLTVSYEQYF. As DNA, the CDR3 is TGCGCCAGCAGCTTGACTGTCTCCTACGAGCAGTACTTC. Combining the CDR3 with reference TRBV5-1 and TRBJ2-7 gives the whole variable domain KAGVTQTPRYLIKTRGQQVTLSCSPISGHRSVSWYQQTPGQGLQFLFEYFSETQRNKGNFPGRFSGRQFSNSRSEMNVSTLELGDSALYLCASSLTVSYEQYFGPGTRLTVT.

This clone occurred once. The V call is TRBV6-6, the J call TRBJ2-5; D may be TRBD2 (5 bases). The CDR3 length is 15 residues. Germline V gene data show CDR1 as MNHNY and CDR2 as SVGAGI (reference sequence). V was cut by 2 bases and J by 2 bases, with 12 bases left in between. The CDR3 region has the DNA TGTGCCAGCAGTTACCCCCCAGCGGCACAAGAGACCCAGTACTTC. Its protein product is CASSYPPAAQETQYF.

CDR3 DNA sequence: TGCAGCGGAGCCAGGGGCACTGGAAACACCATATATTTT. This sequence encodes CSGARGTGNTIYF. The chain uses TRBV29-1 and TRBJ1-3; TRBD1 might be the D (6 bases). Germline V CDR1 and CDR2: SQVTM, ANQGSEA. The ends were cut back, 7 bases at V and 2 bases at J, with 12 bases in the middle. CDR3 size: 13 residues.

The rearrangement joins TRBV28 to TRBJ1-6; TRBD1 agrees at 9 bases. Germline V lookup: CDR1 MDHEN, CDR2 SYDVKM. There are 15 residues in the CDR3. The ends lost 3 bases at V and 9 bases at J; junction bases unmatched: 6. The CDR3 protein is CASSFPGQGSSPLHF. Written as DNA, the CDR3 is TGTGCCAGCAGTTTTCCGGGACAGGGAAGTTCACCCCTCCACTTT. The entire variable domain, with the rest obtained from reference TRBV28 and TRBJ1-6, is as follows: DVKVTQSSRYLVKRTGEKVFLECVQDMDHENMFWYRQDPGLGLRLIYFSYDVKMKEKGDIPEGYSVSREKKERFSLILESASTNQTSMYLCASSFPGQGSSPLHFGNGTRLTVT.

This clone appeared a single time. CDR3 protein: CASSQTSGNSYEQYF. The CDR3 DNA follows: TGTGCCAGCAGCCAAACTAGCGGGAACTCCTACGAGCAGTACTTC. The gene calls are TRBV4-2 and TRBJ2-7, with 10 bases identical to TRBD2. The trim removed 2 bases at V and 0 bases at J, leaving 1 base unmatched. Germline V lookup: CDR1 LGHNA, CDR2 YNFKEQ. The CDR3 has 15 amino acids.

This clone occurred a few times. The CDR3 is CSVTPGGSYEQYF. The CDR3 nucleotides are TGCAGCGTGACTCCGGGGGGCTCCTACGAGCAGTACTTC. The gene calls are TRBV29-1 and TRBJ2-7; TRBD2 agrees at 7 bases. V gave up 6 bases and J gave up 0 bases; unmatched junction bases: 5. Germline V lookup: CDR1 SQVTM, CDR2 ANQGSEA. This CDR3 is built from 13 residues.

The chain is built from TRBV11-2 and TRBJ1-1, with D possibly matching TRBD1 (6 bases). V was cut by 4 bases and J by 4 bases, with 13 bases left in between. The CDR3 has 14 amino acids. Germline-derived CDR1 and CDR2 are SGHAT and FQNNGV. CDR3 protein: CASSSQGLVTEAFF. CDR3 nucleotide sequence: TGTGCCAGCAGCTCTCAGGGGTTGGTCACTGAAGCTTTCTTT.

The genes are TRBV5-1 and TRBJ2-5, with 10 bases fitting TRBD2. This CDR3 has 11 amino acids. The V gene end was trimmed by 5 bases and the J gene end by 14 bases; junction bases not matched to a gene: 6. CDR1 is SGHRS and CDR2 is YFSETQ in the germline V gene. The CDR3 coding sequence is TGCGCCAGCAGGTCCGGGACTAGCGACTACTTC. Translating it yields CASRSGTSDYF.

The J gene is TRBJ2-7, the V gene TRBV19; 13 bases fit TRBD2. CDR1 is LNHDA and CDR2 is SQIVND in the germline V gene (reference sequence). Trimming cost V 4 bases and J 4 bases; bases outside gene matches: 7. The CDR3 has 16 amino acids. CDR3 residues: CASSTPGLAGSYEQYF. The CDR3 DNA sequence: TGTGCCAGTAGTACCCCGGGACTAGCGGGATCTTACGAGCAGTACTTC.